This TCR beta chain emerged from a study of T cell repertoires in cytomegalovirus infection. Study in general: Signatures in public TCR beta sequences pointed to both CMV infection and matching HLA type. Study observations and caveats: The study found HLA-C-restricted CMV-specific TCR beta clonotypes dominating the ex vivo response.

This clonotype was picked up many times. Its antigen is undetermined. TCRdb ran MiXCR on the reads and lists one entry per CDR3 protein. The sample has tens of thousands of distinct CDR3 sequences; 20% to 30% are singletons. Trimming removed 8 bases from V and 1 base from J, with 11 bases in between. Per the germline V gene, CDR1 is MNHNY and CDR2 is SVGAGI (reference sequence). This CDR3 has 13 residues. The sequence came from a human donor in good health (CMV status not recorded). Some clones in this sample may be carry-over from other donors' samples. The material was CD8+ T cells from cultured PBMCs, obtained from culture after CMV antigen stimulation. The genes are TRBV6-6 and TRBJ1-1; perhaps TRBD1 as D (5 bases). The CDR3 reads CASQEGQNTEAFF. Here the CDR3 DNA reads TGTGCCAGCCAAGAGGGGCAGAACACTGAAGCTTTCTTT.